The 4 T cell receptor beta chains below were found in one sample sequenced in a study of somatic mutations in cytotoxic T cells in rheumatoid arthritis. Produced via immunoSEQ multiplex PCR; TCRdb's table is partial and in-frame only. This sample has 15,000 to 20,000 clones, with around 80% found just once. What was sequenced was CD8+ T cells sorted from blood. The source is an adult with rheumatoid arthritis.

V gene TRBV6-5 combines with J gene TRBJ1-2; weak D call: TRBD1 (5 bases). V was shortened by 2 bases and J by 7 bases, with 20 bases between the two germline ends. CDR1 MNHEY and CDR2 SVGAGI come from the germline V gene. The CDR3 is 16 amino acids. CDR3 in DNA: TGTGCCAGCAGTTACGACCGCTGGCCCGTGACAGCTGGCTACACCTTC. Its protein product is CASSYDRWPVTAGYTF.

This sequence joins TRBV7-9 and TRBJ2-7; D gene uncertain. With 5 bases removed from V and 6 bases from J, the gap between germline ends came to 14 bases. CDR1 is SEHNR, CDR2 FQNEAQ, per germline (reference sequence). This CDR3 has 13 residues. In DNA form, the CDR3 reads TGTGCCAGCAGCCCGACACGATCGTCCGAGCAGTACTTC. This gives the protein CASSPTRSSEQYF. The full variable domain, its missing parts supplied by reference TRBV7-9 and TRBJ2-7, is DTGVSQNPRHKITKRGQNVTFRCDPISEHNRLYWYRQTLGQGPEFLTYFQNEAQLEKSRLLSDRFSAERPKGSFSTLEIQRTEQGDSAMYLCASSPTRSSEQYFGPGTRLTVT.

CDR3 residues: CASSQGWTGSYEQYF. In nucleotides, the CDR3 is TGCGCCAGCAGCCAAGGTTGGACGGGCTCCTACGAGCAGTACTTC. The V gene is TRBV4-1, the J gene TRBJ2-7; no definite D call. The V end lost 1 base, the J end lost 0 bases, and 10 bases lay between the germline ends. Per the germline V gene, CDR1 is MGHRA and CDR2 is YSYEKL. CDR3 length: 15 amino acids.

J is TRBJ2-1 and V is TRBV10-3; TRBD2 matches at 12 bases. The CDR3 is 14 amino acids. Trimming at V came to 8 bases and at J to 4 bases, leaving 3 bases not matched to a gene. The germline gives CDR1 ENHRY, CDR2 SYGVKD. The CDR3: CAISGLAGYNEQFF. The CDR3, as DNA: TGTGCCATCTCCGGACTAGCGGGGTACAATGAGCAGTTCTTC.